This TCR beta chain was profiled in a study of shared clonotypes between healthy human individuals. Findings and limits, study-wide: Only blood samples were collected, and tissue repertoires likely differ.

Naive-designated CD8 cells lacked CD45RO, were positively enriched for CCR7, and omitted terminally differentiated effector memory CD45RA+ cells. Deletions cut 3 bases from V and 4 bases from J, with 13 bases between. CDR1 is SGHRS and CDR2 is YFSETQ in the germline V gene. The CDR3 contains 14 residues. As to this clone: Its matching antigen is unknown.

Produced via immunoSEQ multiplex PCR; TCRdb's table is partial and in-frame only. The top ten hold under 0.3% of the sample, which has fewer than 1 million clones, roughly 96% seen once. The specimen was naive CD8+ T cells sorted from blood. The chain links TRBV5-1 to TRBJ1-1; D unresolved. This clonotype was sampled from a man aged 30 to 39 in good health. The CDR3 sequence is CASSWVGGGTEAFF. The CDR3 DNA is TGCGCCAGCAGCTGGGTTGGTGGTGGCACTGAAGCTTTCTTT.